This T cell receptor (beta chain) was obtained from a study of T cell changes during pregnancy in multiple sclerosis. Clones were read by immunoSEQ multiplex PCR, and TCRdb kept only the in-frame ones, dropping some. The repertoire has 100,000 to 140,000 clones, approximately 90% of them found once; the top ten carry around 0.8%. After removal of 6 bases from V and 4 bases from J, the junction contained 6 bases not matched to a gene. CDR1 SQVTM and CDR2 ANQGSEA come from the germline V gene. The CDR3 is 13 residues long. The origin of this receptor is a female donor in good health, enrolled as a control in a pregnancy study. The chain combines TRBV29-1 with TRBJ1-2, with 9 bases lining up with TRBD1. Sequenced here: peripheral blood, sampled in the third trimester of pregnancy. For the CDR3, the DNA is TGCAGCGTCTACAGGGGGCTAGGCTATGGCTACACCTTC. Residues: CSVYRGLGYGYTF.